This entry lists 13 T cell receptor beta chains sequenced from one sample in a study of blood T cells in healthy people across ages. PCR was performed a second time for about 7 to 12 cycles using a sample-barcoded 5' primer and a J-beta primer mix. TCRdb fed the 5' RACE reads into MiXCR, producing one record per CDR3 protein. This sample has about 800,000 distinct CDR3 sequences, with 58% found just once. The sample consisted of blood. The origin of the receptors is a man under 40 in good health.

The chain links TRBV18 to TRBJ2-1; 7 bases are a match to TRBD1. Germline trimming cut 6 bases from V and 5 bases from J; bases unmatched to any gene: 10. This CDR3 spans 15 amino acids. The germline CDR1 and CDR2 sequences are KGHSH and LQKENI. CDR3 nucleotides: TGTGCCAGCTCGCGGCTTAGGACAGGAAACAATGAGCAGTTCTTC. Its translation: CASSRLRTGNNEQFF.

This rearrangement joins TRBV6-2 or TRBV6-3 to TRBJ2-4, with D tentatively TRBD1 (6 bases). The V gene lost 0 bases and the J gene lost 7 bases, with 10 bases spanning the gap. Germline V lookup: CDR1 MNHEY, CDR2 SVGEGT. CDR3 size: 14 residues. CDR3 residues: CASSYSPQGNIQYF. CDR3 nucleotide sequence: TGTGCCAGCAGTTACTCGCCCCAGGGGAACATTCAGTACTTC.

The chain recombines TRBV20-1 with TRBJ2-7; 7 nucleotides match TRBD1. Germline V gene sequence: CDR1 DFQATT, CDR2 SNEGSKA (reference sequence). The CDR3 sequence is 13 residues long. V gave up 6 bases and J gave up 6 bases; unmatched junction bases: 11. CDR3 in amino acids: CSALQGRSREQYF. The CDR3 nucleotides read TGCAGTGCCCTACAGGGGCGAAGTCGCGAGCAGTACTTC.

The chain links TRBV6-1 to TRBJ1-1, with D perhaps TRBD1 (5 bases). The CDR3 runs 15 residues. Trimming removed 4 bases from V and 4 bases from J, with 16 bases in between. CDR1 and CDR2 from the germline V gene are MNHNS and SASEGT. The CDR3 sequence: CASSVGRSLGTEAFF. Here the CDR3 DNA reads TGTGCCAGCAGTGTGGGACGGTCTCTGGGCACTGAAGCTTTCTTT.

This clonotype was seen a handful of times. The chain combines TRBV7-2 with TRBJ2-7; 7 positions agree with TRBD1. Germline lookup yields CDR1 SGHTA and CDR2 FQGNSA. V lost 4 bases and J lost 3; bases outside the gene matches: 9. The CDR3 loop spans 15 amino acids. The CDR3 here is CASSSSGQWYYEQYF. The CDR3 region has the DNA TGTGCCAGCAGCTCCTCGGGACAGTGGTACTACGAGCAGTACTTC.

The chain is built from TRBV2 and TRBJ2-3, with 9 bases identical to TRBD1. Germline values: CDR1 SNHLY, CDR2 FYNNEI. Trimming removed 4 bases from V and 14 bases from J; junction bases left unmatched: 16. The CDR3 is made up of 15 amino acids. CDR3 bases: TGTGCCAGCAGTGCGGACAGGGGAAGGGTTCAACGACGGTATTTT. It yields the protein CASSADRGRVQRRYF.

The chain uses TRBV29-1 and TRBJ1-2; D unclear. From germline, CDR1 is SQVTM and CDR2 ANQGSEA. CDR3 length equals 12 residues. V dropped 7 bases and J dropped 5 bases, with 14 bases sitting between them. The CDR3 region has the DNA TGCAGCGCTTCCCAGAGAACGTATGGCTACACCTTC. Encoded protein: CSASQRTYGYTF.

This chain links TRBV10-3 with TRBJ2-3, with a tentative D call TRBD2 (6 bases). Trimming shortened V by 10 bases and J by 1 base, and 18 bases separated the two germline ends. Germline CDR1 reads ENHRY; CDR2 reads SYGVKD. This CDR3 has 15 residues. The CDR3 here is CATMTSTGRTDTQYF. The CDR3 region has the DNA TGTGCCACCATGACTAGTACGGGGCGCACAGATACGCAGTATTTT.

This clonotype was observed a few times. The chain is built from TRBV29-1 and TRBJ2-1; maybe TRBD2 (6 bases). The end of the DNA fits TRBJ2-7 better, so the J call may be wrong. Looked up from germline, CDR1 is SQVTM and CDR2 is ANQGSEA. This CDR3 has 15 amino acids. The CDR3 DNA is TGCAGCGGCAGGTTGGGAGGCACACTCTACAATGAGCAGTACTTC. Its translation: CSGRLGGTLYNEQYF.

This chain joins TRBV12-3 or TRBV12-4 and TRBJ2-1; possible D gene TRBD1, 6 bases. The CDR3 has 17 amino acids. The germline V and J ends were trimmed by 1 base and 4 bases, with 17 bases remaining between them. The CDR3 sequence is CASSLEAGVNLYNEQFF. The DNA for the CDR3 is TGTGCCAGCAGTTTAGAGGCAGGGGTCAATCTTTACAATGAGCAGTTCTTC.

This sequence joins TRBV28 and TRBJ2-7, with D possibly TRBD1 on 6 matching bases. Germline CDR1 reads MDHEN; CDR2 reads SYDVKM. Trimming removed 6 bases from V and 2 bases from J, with 11 bases in between. The CDR3 loop spans 13 amino acids. As DNA, the CDR3 is TGTGCCAGCAGGGGACACCGGCCCTACGAGCAGTACTTC. It is translated as CASRGHRPYEQYF.

This clonotype was found a few times. The gene calls are TRBV29-1 and TRBJ2-3; TRBD2 aligns across 8 bases. Losses at the gene ends were 7 bases for V and 8 bases for J; bases not matched to a gene: 8. The CDR3 contains 12 residues. From germline, CDR1 is SQVTM and CDR2 ANQGSEA. The CDR3 DNA reads TGCAGCGGCGCTAGCGGGTTTGTTACGCAGTATTTT. Translating gives CSGASGFVTQYF.

The rearrangement joins TRBV5-1 to TRBJ2-4; D may be TRBD1 or TRBD2 (6 bases each). Gene TRBJ2-7 matches the end of the DNA better, so the J call may be wrong. The germline V gene encodes CDR1 SGHRS and CDR2 YFSETQ. This CDR3 region has 17 residues. In nucleotides, the CDR3 is TGCGCCAGCAGCTTGGCTCCACCCGGGGGCTTTTCCTACGAGCAGTACTTC. This sequence encodes CASSLAPPGGFSYEQYF.